The 17 T cell receptor beta chains listed next were all sequenced from one sample in a study of blood T cell repertoires in COVID-19. The protocol was immunoSEQ multiplex PCR, while the TCRdb copy is restricted to in-frame clones and leaves out a portion. In the table there are about 93,000 clones, approximately 89% of which are singletons. Sequencing was carried out using peripheral blood. These receptors all stem from a man aged 50 to 59 with acute or convalescent COVID-19.

The V call is TRBV7-9, the J call TRBJ2-5; D possibly corresponds to TRBD2 (6 bases). The CDR3 covers 14 residues. Germline V gene data show CDR1 as SEHNR and CDR2 as FQNEAQ (reference sequence). Trimming removed 5 bases from V and 4 bases from J, with 14 bases in between. The CDR3 protein is CASSPLQGGETQYF. CDR3 nucleotides: TGTGCCAGCAGCCCCCTCCAGGGAGGAGAGACCCAGTACTTC.

A single count supports this clone. The chain joins TRBV7-2 to TRBJ1-5; D possibly corresponds to TRBD1 (5 bases). V gave up 3 bases and J gave up 5 bases, with 14 bases separating them. The V gene's germline CDR1 is SGHTA and CDR2 FQGNSA. The CDR3 sequence is 15 residues long. As DNA, the CDR3 is TGTGCCAGCAGCTTGATTGGGGCAGCGCATCAGCCCCAGCATTTT. Amino acid sequence: CASSLIGAAHQPQHF.

The chain links TRBV4-2 to TRBJ2-3, with 8 bases matching TRBD2. The germline gives CDR1 LGHNA, CDR2 YNFKEQ. The junction had 15 bases not matched to a gene; V was cut back by 4 bases and J by 0 bases. This CDR3 region has 19 residues. CDR3 DNA: TGTGCCAGCAGCCCACTCGGGGGGGTGGGGGCGTATAGCACAGATACGCAGTATTTT. Residues: CASSPLGGVGAYSTDTQYF.

This clone has just a few counts. Here the CDR3 reads CASSQDLAGDHPDTQYF. Here the CDR3 DNA reads TGTGCCAGCAGCCAAGATCTAGCGGGAGATCACCCAGATACGCAGTATTTT. V is TRBV4-2 and J is TRBJ2-3; TRBD2 matches 10 bases. Germline trimming cut 0 bases from V and 4 bases from J; bases unmatched to any gene: 7. CDR3 length: 17 amino acids. The germline V gene encodes CDR1 LGHNA and CDR2 YNFKEQ.

The CDR3 protein is CASSPQNRGNQPQHF. DNA for the CDR3: TGTGCCAGCAGCCCCCAGAACAGGGGCAATCAGCCCCAGCATTTT. The chain uses TRBV7-8 and TRBJ1-5, with D possibly being TRBD1 (6 bases). The CDR3 is 15 residues long. CDR1 is SGHVS and CDR2 is FQNEAQ in the germline V gene. V was pared by 5 bases and J by 2 bases, with 13 bases between. The whole variable domain, filled in from reference TRBV7-8 and TRBJ1-5, reads GAGVSQSPRYKVAKRGQDVALRCDPISGHVSLFWYQQALGQGPEFLTYFQNEAQLDKSGLPSDRFFAERPEGSVSTLKIQRTQQEDSAVYLCASSPQNRGNQPQHFGDGTRLSIL.

This clone was found once. V and J are TRBV5-4 and TRBJ2-1; D might be TRBD1 (6 bases). Germline V gives CDR1 SGHNT, CDR2 YYREEE (reference sequence). There are 16 residues in the CDR3. The V end was cut by 4 bases, the J end by 2 bases, with 16 bases between. The CDR3 DNA is TGTGCCAGCAGCCCGAAGTCCCGGACAGCCTACAATGAGCAGTTCTTC. This codes for CASSPKSRTAYNEQFF.

The chain uses TRBV5-5 and TRBJ1-1; 7 nucleotides align to TRBD1. The V gene end was trimmed by 1 base and the J gene end by 5 bases; junction bases not matched to a gene: 5. The CDR3 runs to 14 residues. Looked up from germline, CDR1 is SGHKS and CDR2 is YYEKEE (reference sequence). The CDR3 protein is CASSLTTGRTEAFF. The CDR3 bases are TGTGCCAGCAGCTTGACGACAGGGAGAACTGAAGCTTTCTTT. The whole variable domain, remainder taken from reference TRBV5-5 and TRBJ1-1, is DAGVTQSPTHLIKTRGQQVTLRCSPISGHKSVSWYQQVLGQGPQFIFQYYEKEERGRGNFPDRFSARQFPNYSSELNVNALLLGDSALYLCASSLTTGRTEAFFGQGTRLTVV.

The gene calls are TRBV3-1 (or the pseudogene TRBV3-2) and TRBJ2-3; D is possibly TRBD2 (5 bases). This CDR3 spans 13 amino acids. Germline CDR1 reads LGHDT; CDR2 reads YNNKEL (reference sequence). V lost 1 base and J 4 bases, leaving 6 bases between the germline ends. CDR3 coding DNA: TGTGCCAGCAGCCAAGCGAGGGCAGATACGCAGTATTTT. This sequence encodes CASSQARADTQYF.

The chain uses TRBV7-2 and TRBJ1-2; no reliable D call. V was clipped by 3 bases and J by 4 bases, with 12 bases between them. This CDR3 has 14 amino acids. The germline V gene encodes CDR1 SGHTA and CDR2 FQGNSA. The CDR3 sequence: CASSLSGMGYGYTF. DNA of the CDR3: TGTGCCAGCAGCTTGTCGGGAATGGGCTATGGCTACACCTTC.

The chain couples TRBV6-1 to TRBJ1-2, with a tentative D call TRBD1 (6 bases). The CDR3 has 15 residues. The ends were cut back, 3 bases at V and 2 bases at J, with 13 bases in the middle. The germline gives CDR1 MNHNS, CDR2 SASEGT. CDR3 coding DNA: TGTGCCAGCAGTGACGGGGGGGCATCGAACTATGGCTACACCTTC. The encoded protein is CASSDGGASNYGYTF.

The V call is TRBV7-8, the J call TRBJ2-1; 7 bases align to TRBD2. The germline V gene encodes CDR1 SGHVS and CDR2 FQNEAQ. The CDR3 spans 12 residues. Losses at the gene ends were 5 bases for V and 9 bases for J; bases not matched to a gene: 4. As DNA, the CDR3 is TGTGCCAGCAGCCAACTAGCGCCTGAGCAGTTCTTC. This encodes CASSQLAPEQFF.

This sequence joins TRBV28 and TRBJ1-2, with D unclear. Trimming removed 5 bases from V and 2 bases from J, with 12 bases in between. The germline V gene has CDR1 MDHEN and CDR2 SYDVKM. The CDR3 runs to 14 residues. CDR3 DNA: TGTGCCAGCAGTACGCCACAGATGAACTATGGCTACACCTTC. This gives the protein CASSTPQMNYGYTF.

This clone was observed once. The chain has TRBV3-1 (or the pseudogene TRBV3-2) and TRBJ2-1; the match to TRBD2 covers 10 bases. Germline trimming cut 4 bases from V and 5 bases from J; bases unmatched to any gene: 5. CDR3 length: 15 amino acids. Germline loops: CDR1 LGHDT, CDR2 YNNKEL (reference sequence). CDR3 region: CASSPRAGGDNEQFF. The DNA for the CDR3 is TGTGCCAGCAGCCCTCGAGCGGGGGGGGACAATGAGCAGTTCTTC.

A remark on this clone: Other DNA sequences in this sample translate to the same CDR3. This chain links TRBV18 with TRBJ2-2; D gene uncertain. The CDR3 sequence is 14 residues long. From germline, CDR1 is KGHSH and CDR2 LQKENI. Trimming cost V 3 bases and J 0 bases, with 5 bases left between them. The chain's CDR3 is CASSPLANTGELFF. The CDR3 DNA reads as TGTGCCAGCTCACCGTTAGCGAACACCGGGGAGCTGTTTTTT.

This clone was detected only once. The chain couples TRBV5-4 to TRBJ2-2, with 8 positions matching TRBD1. The CDR3 is 16 residues long. Losses at the gene ends were 4 bases for V and 0 bases for J; bases not matched to a gene: 5. Germline CDR1 reads SGHNT; CDR2 reads YYREEE (reference sequence). The CDR3 DNA reads TGTGCCAGCAGCCCCTCGGACAGGGCGAACACCGGGGAGCTGTTTTTT. Translation gives CASSPSDRANTGELFF.

The rearrangement links TRBV30 to TRBJ2-7, with D possibly being TRBD2 (5 bases). Trimming left V 2 bases short and J 1 base short, with 9 bases between. The CDR3 consists of 13 residues. CDR1 GTSNPN and CDR2 SVGIG come from the germline V gene (reference sequence). CDR3 sequence reads: CAWSKGSSYEQYV. CDR3 DNA: TGTGCCTGGAGTAAAGGGAGTTCCTACGAGCAGTACGTC.

J is TRBJ2-3 and V is TRBV7-9; 10 nucleotides match TRBD1. Germline CDR1 and CDR2: SEHNR and FQNEAQ (reference sequence). The CDR3 covers 15 residues. V trimming: 6 bases; J trimming: 1 base; junction bases outside the gene matches: 4. This chain's CDR3 is CASRAGTGGTDTQYF. The CDR3 DNA follows: TGTGCCAGCAGAGCCGGGACAGGGGGCACAGATACGCAGTATTTT.